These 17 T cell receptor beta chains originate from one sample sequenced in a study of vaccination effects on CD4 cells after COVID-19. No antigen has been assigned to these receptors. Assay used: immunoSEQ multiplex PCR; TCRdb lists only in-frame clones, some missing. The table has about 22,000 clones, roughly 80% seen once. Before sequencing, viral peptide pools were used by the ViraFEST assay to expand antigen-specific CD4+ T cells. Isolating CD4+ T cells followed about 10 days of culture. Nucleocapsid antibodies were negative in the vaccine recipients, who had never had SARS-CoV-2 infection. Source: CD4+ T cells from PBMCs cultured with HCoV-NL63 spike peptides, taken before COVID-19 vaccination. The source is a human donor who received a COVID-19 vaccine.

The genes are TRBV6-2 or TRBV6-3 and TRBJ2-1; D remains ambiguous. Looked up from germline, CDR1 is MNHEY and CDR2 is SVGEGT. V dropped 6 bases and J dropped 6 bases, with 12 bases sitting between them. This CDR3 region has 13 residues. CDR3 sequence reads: CASSPGEINEQFF. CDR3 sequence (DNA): TGTGCCAGCAGCCCCGGAGAAATCAATGAGCAGTTCTTC.

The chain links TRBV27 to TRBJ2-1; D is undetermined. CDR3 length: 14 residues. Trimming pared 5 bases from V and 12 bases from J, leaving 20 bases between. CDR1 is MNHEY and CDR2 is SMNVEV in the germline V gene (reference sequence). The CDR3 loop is CASSPHHGVRTQFF. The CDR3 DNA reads TGTGCCAGCAGTCCGCATCATGGGGTGAGGACGCAGTTCTTC.

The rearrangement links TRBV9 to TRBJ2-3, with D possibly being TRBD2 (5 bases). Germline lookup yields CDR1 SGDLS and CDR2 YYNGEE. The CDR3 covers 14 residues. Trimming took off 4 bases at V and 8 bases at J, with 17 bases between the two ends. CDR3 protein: CASSLGGVGGTQYF. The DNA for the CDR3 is TGTGCCAGCAGCCTTGGAGGCGTTGGAGGTACGCAGTATTTT.

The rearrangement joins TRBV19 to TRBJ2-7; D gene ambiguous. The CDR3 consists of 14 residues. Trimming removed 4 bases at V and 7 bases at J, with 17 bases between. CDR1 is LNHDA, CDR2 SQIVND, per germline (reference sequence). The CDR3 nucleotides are TGTGCCAGTAGTACCTCCTGGGGAAGTGGAGAGCAGTACTTC. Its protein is CASSTSWGSGEQYF.

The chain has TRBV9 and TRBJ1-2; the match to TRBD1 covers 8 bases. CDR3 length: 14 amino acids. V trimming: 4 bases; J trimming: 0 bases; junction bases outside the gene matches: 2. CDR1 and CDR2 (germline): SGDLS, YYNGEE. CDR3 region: CASSRDRPNYGYTF. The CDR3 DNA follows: TGTGCCAGCAGCCGGGACAGGCCTAACTATGGCTACACCTTC.

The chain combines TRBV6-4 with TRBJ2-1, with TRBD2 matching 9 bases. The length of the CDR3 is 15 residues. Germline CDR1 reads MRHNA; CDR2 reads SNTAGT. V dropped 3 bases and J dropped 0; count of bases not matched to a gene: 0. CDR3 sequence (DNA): TGTGCCAGCAGTGAGACTAGCGGCTCCTACAATGAGCAGTTCTTC. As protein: CASSETSGSYNEQFF.

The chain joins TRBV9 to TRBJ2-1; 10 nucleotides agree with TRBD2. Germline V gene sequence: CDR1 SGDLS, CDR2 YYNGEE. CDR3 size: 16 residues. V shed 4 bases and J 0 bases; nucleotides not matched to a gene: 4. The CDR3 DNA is TGTGCCAGCAGCTCGGGACTAGCGTTCTCCTACAATGAGCAGTTCTTC. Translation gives CASSSGLAFSYNEQFF.

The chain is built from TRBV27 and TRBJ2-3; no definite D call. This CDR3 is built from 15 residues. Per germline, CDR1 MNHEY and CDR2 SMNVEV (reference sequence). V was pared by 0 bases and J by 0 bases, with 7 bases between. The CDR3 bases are TGTGCCAGCAGTTTATCGAAGGGCAGCACAGATACGCAGTATTTT. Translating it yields CASSLSKGSTDTQYF.

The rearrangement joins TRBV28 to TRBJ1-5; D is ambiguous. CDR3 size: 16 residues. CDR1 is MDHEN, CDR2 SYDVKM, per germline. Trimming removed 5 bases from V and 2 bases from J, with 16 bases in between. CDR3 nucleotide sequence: TGTGCCAGCAGTGGGGTGGGCCTCCGGGGCAATCAGCCCCAGCATTTT. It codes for CASSGVGLRGNQPQHF.

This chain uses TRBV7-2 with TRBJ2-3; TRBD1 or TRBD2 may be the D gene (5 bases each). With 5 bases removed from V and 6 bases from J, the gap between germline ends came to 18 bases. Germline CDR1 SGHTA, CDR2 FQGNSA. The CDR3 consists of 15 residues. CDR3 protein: CASSHGTSSQDTQYF. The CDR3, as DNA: TGTGCCAGCAGCCACGGGACCTCCTCACAGGATACGCAGTATTTT. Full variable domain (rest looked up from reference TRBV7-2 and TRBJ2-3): GAGVSQSPSNKVTEKGKDVELRCDPISGHTALYWYRQSLGQGLEFLIYFQGNSAPDKSGLPSDRFSAERTGGSVSTLTIQRTQQEDSAVYLCASSHGTSSQDTQYFGPGTRLTVL.

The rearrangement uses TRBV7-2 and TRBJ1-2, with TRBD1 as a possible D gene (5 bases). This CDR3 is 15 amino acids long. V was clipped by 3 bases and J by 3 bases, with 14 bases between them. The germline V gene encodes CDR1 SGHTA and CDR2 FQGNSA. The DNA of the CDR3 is TGTGCCAGCAGCTTTCAAGAGGGGTCCCACTATGGCTACACCTTC. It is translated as CASSFQEGSHYGYTF.

CDR3 sequence: CASTPDRSNTEAFF. The CDR3 region has the DNA TGTGCCAGTACCCCGGACAGGTCAAACACTGAAGCTTTCTTT. The rearrangement joins TRBV19 to TRBJ1-1, with 7 bases matching TRBD1. Trimming cost V 7 bases and J 2 bases; bases outside gene matches: 7. Germline V gene sequence: CDR1 LNHDA, CDR2 SQIVND (reference sequence). The CDR3 is 14 residues long.

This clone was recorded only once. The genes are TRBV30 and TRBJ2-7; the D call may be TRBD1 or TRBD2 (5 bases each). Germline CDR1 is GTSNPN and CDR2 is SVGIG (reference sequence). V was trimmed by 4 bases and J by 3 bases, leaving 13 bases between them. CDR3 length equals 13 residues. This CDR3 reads CAWMEGTHYEQYF. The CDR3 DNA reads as TGTGCCTGGATGGAAGGGACCCACTACGAGCAGTACTTC.

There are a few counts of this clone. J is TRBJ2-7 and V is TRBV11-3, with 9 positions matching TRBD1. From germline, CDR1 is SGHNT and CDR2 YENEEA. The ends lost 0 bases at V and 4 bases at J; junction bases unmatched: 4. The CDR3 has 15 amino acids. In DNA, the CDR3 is TGTGCCAGCAGCTTAGAACAGGGGGCGCGATACGAGCAGTACTTC. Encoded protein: CASSLEQGARYEQYF.

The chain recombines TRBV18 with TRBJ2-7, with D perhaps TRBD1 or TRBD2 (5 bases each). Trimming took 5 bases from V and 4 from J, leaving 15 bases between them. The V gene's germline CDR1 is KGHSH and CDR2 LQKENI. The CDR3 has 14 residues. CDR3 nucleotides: TGTGCCAGCTCAGCCGGGACCCTTTCTTACGAGCAGTACTTC. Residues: CASSAGTLSYEQYF.

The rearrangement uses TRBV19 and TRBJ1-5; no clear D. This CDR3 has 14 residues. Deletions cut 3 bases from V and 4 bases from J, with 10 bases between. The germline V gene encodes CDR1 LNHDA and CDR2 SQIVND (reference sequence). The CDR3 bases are TGTGCCAGTAGTATTTTGGCACTTAATCAGCCCCAGCATTTT. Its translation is CASSILALNQPQHF.

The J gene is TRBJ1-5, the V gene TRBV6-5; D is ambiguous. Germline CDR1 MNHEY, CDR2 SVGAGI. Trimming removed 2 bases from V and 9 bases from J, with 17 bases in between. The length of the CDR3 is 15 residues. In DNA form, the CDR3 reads TGTGCCAGCAGTTACAATTGGGCTCCCCAATGGCCCCAGCATTTT. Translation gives CASSYNWAPQWPQHF.